The T cell receptor (beta chain) under discussion was sequenced for a study of OX40 agonist ivuxolimab in advanced cancers. Looking at the study overall: Enrolled patients in dose escalation had cancers that were hepatocellular carcinoma, melanoma, renal cell or head and neck cancer. Three dose-escalation patients had partial responses: one with hepatocellular carcinoma and two with cutaneous melanoma.

The sample holds a few counts of this clone. Its antigen is as yet unknown. Libraries were prepared by immunoSEQ multiplex PCR; TCRdb keeps only in-frame clonotypes and omits some of them. The sample lists 15,000 to 25,000 clones, roughly 70% occurring once. Findings and caveats of the study: The CD4+ and CD8+ T cells in the blood had expanded clonally by week 6 at 0.1 to 3.0 mg/kg.

Blood sampling was done at baseline, cycle 4 day 1, and cycle 7 day 1. V was trimmed by 0 bases and J by 1 base, leaving 10 bases between them. CDR3 length equals 16 residues. Germline V gene sequence: CDR1 SGHRS, CDR2 YFSETQ. The TCR was taken from an adult with an advanced solid tumor such as melanoma, head and neck, liver or kidney cancer. The rearrangement links TRBV5-1 to TRBJ2-2; tentative D call: TRBD2 (5 bases). Sequencing used CD4+ or CD8+ T cells sorted from blood, obtained in a trial of the OX40 agonist ivuxolimab. CDR3 nucleotide sequence: TGCGCCAGCAGCTTGGCCGGAGGCGGGAACACCGGGGAGCTGTTTTTT. It encodes CASSLAGGGNTGELFF.